The entry that follows covers one TCR beta chain sequence. The antigen remains undetermined. The data derive from a study of OX40 agonist ivuxolimab in advanced cancers. About the study: Age averaged around 58 years (range roughly 23 to 79), and roughly 82% were male. Study-level points and caveats: In the 0.1 to 3.0 mg/kg range, CD4+ and CD8+ blood T cells had expanded clonally by week 6.

Assay: immunoSEQ multiplex PCR; the TCRdb copy retains only in-frame clones and omits some. The table lists some 42,000 clones, 75% to 90% of them singletons. Exclusion applied to patients with autoimmune disease history or systemic immunosuppression. The CDR3 is 16 amino acids. The germline gives CDR1 SGHNT, CDR2 YYREEE (reference sequence). Trimming removed 0 bases at V and 1 base at J, with 13 bases between. The chain combines TRBV5-4 with TRBJ2-5, with D possibly matching TRBD1 (6 bases). Sequencing used CD4+ or CD8+ T cells sorted from blood, obtained in a trial of the OX40 agonist ivuxolimab. The sequence came from an adult with an advanced solid tumor such as melanoma, head and neck, liver or kidney cancer. The CDR3 region has the DNA TGTGCCAGCAGCTTGGGGGACATGGGCCTCCAAGAGACCCAGTACTTC. Amino acids: CASSLGDMGLQETQYF.